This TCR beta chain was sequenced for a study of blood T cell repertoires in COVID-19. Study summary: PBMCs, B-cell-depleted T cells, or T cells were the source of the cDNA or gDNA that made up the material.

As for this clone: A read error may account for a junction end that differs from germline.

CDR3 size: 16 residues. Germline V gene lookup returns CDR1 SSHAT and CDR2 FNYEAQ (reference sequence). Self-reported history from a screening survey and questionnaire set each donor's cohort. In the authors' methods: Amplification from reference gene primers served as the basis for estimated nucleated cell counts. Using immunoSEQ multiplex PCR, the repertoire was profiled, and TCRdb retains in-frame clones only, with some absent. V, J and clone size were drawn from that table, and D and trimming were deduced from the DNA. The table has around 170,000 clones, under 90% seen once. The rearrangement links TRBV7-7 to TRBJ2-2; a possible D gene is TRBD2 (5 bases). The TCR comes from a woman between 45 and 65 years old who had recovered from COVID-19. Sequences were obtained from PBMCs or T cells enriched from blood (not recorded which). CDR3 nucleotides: TGTGCTAGCAGCTTAGCGCCCCAGGAAATCACCGGGGAGCTGTTTTTT. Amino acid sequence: CASSLAPQEITGELFF.